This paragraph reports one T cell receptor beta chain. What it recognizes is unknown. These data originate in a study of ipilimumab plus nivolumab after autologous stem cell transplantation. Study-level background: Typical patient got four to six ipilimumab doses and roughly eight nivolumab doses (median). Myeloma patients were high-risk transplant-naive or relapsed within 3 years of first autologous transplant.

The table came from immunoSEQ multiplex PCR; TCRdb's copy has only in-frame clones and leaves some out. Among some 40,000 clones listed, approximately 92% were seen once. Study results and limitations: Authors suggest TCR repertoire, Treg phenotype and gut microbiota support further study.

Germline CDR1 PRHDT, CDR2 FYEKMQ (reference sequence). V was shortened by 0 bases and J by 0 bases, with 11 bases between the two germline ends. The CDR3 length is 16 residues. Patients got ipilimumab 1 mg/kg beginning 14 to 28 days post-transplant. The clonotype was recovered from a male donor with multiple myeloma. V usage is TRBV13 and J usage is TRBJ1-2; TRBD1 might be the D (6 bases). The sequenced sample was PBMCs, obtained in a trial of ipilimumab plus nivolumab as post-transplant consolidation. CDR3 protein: CASSLGRGRSNYGYTF. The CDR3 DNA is TGTGCCAGCAGCTTAGGTAGGGGGAGATCTAACTATGGCTACACCTTC.